This T cell receptor beta chain emerged from a study of cytomegalovirus exposure and HLA in healthy donors (dated by TCRdb to between 2016 and 2019). As for the study more broadly: According to an earlier analysis of 587 of the donors, some 170 million T cells yielded 95 million to 140 million unique TCR beta sequences and about 300 Gb of sequence data. In an earlier analysis of a few hundred of the donors, high-throughput TCR beta sequencing was used to judge whether each TCR beta V gene segment behaved as functional or pseudogenic. The study used immunosequencing to profile the T cell repertoires of hundreds of subjects and linked those repertoires to cytomegalovirus serostatus. Because of strong linkage in the cohort, 4 to 6 DR-DQ haplotypes were treated as single units for association and clustering. Rather than drawing on any new phenotypic data, the later analysis identified candidate immune exposures from TCR beta sequences and the way those sequences occurred across donors. Alongside the repertoire data, information on donor age, sex, ethnicity and CMV serostatus was compiled. Among 300 to 500 genotyped donors of the cohort, an average of roughly 230,000 unique TCR beta nucleotide sequences was sequenced per donor, of which roughly 17% were non-productive. Roughly 300 gigabases of sequencing data and 70 million to 85 million unique TCR sequences were included in an early release covering over 600 HLA-typed donors. Class I and class II HLA loci were covered by the typing at four-digit resolution. Typing coverage varied by locus: 629-630 donors for A, B, C, DRB1 and DQB1; more than 500 for DQA1; over 600 for DPA1; 450 to 480 for DPB1. Of the 300 to 400 genotyped donors, approximately 80% fell in the genetic ancestry cluster associated with self-reported Caucasian donors. In a later genetic analysis, genome-wide SNP genotypes for about 60% of the 666 donors were used, and that subset was treated as a discovery cohort. Along with the roughly 670-subject first cohort, a separate validation cohort of over a hundred different subjects was used. A later analysis re-examined previously published TCR beta repertoires from just over 650 donors and added high-resolution HLA genotyping to investigate patterns of TCR occurrence. The study aimed to test whether signatures of past pathogen exposure could be identified by cataloging public T cell receptors. To predict cytomegalovirus infection status, the study brought together high-throughput TCR immunosequencing, statistical association of individual TCRs with disease status, and machine learning. Every discovery cohort repertoire had been produced on one sequencing platform.

The library was made by the immunoSEQ multiplex PCR assay. For the multiplex PCR, a mixture combining 60 forward primers for TCR Vbeta segments and 13 reverse primers for TCR Jbeta segments was used. A multiplex PCR assay on genomic DNA amplified the CDR3 region of rearranged TCR beta genes. The Illumina HiSeq System was used to sequence the amplified TCR beta libraries as 87-base-pair reads. The original pipeline was this. A later analysis counted 75 million to 100 million unique TCR beta chains across the 640 or so repertoires, and 9.5 million to 11 million of these chains were shared by at least two donors. A nearest-neighbor algorithm error-corrected the raw reads and collapsed the reads into unique sequences, merging closely related sequences to remove PCR and sequencing errors. To assign V, D and J gene segments, CDR3 sequences were aligned to IMGT reference sequences. For a sequence to be retained, a match of at least six nucleotides to both a V gene segment and a J gene segment was required. Rearrangements were called productive when the CDR3 lacked stop codons and stayed in frame with V and J; all others were non-productive. Following IMGT convention, CDR3 was defined as the stretch from the second conserved V-encoded cysteine to the conserved J-encoded phenylalanine. The earlier analysis of fewer than 700 of the donors excluded sequences that lacked an unambiguous match to a single V gene segment. An earlier analysis of about 600 of the donors called V segments functional above 56.7% productive rearrangements and segregating when the between-donor standard deviation exceeded 5%. A statistical classification framework was developed to diagnose cytomegalovirus status using the catalog of TCR beta chain sequences. In a later analysis, V and J genes were assigned by comparing TCR nucleotide sequences against IMGT/GENE-DB human TR gene sequences. A later analysis assigned CDR3 sequences and most-parsimonious VDJ recombination scenarios with the TCRdist pipeline. In a later analysis, each TCR beta chain was defined by its CDR3 amino acid sequence together with its V-gene family, and reads without a unique V-gene family were excluded. A later analysis removed 550 to 650 highly shared, low-generation-probability nucleotide sequences to deal with suspected cross-contamination and a sequencing artifact. A later analysis calculated a clonal expansion index for each public chain from normalized within-repertoire ranks of inferred template counts. In a later analysis, generation probabilities were computed using a VDJ recombination model fitted to out-of-frame rearrangements, and the results were checked against IGoR. Hypergeometric tests were used in a later analysis to score TCR-TCR, TCR-HLA and TCR-CMV co-occurrence, with a repertoire-size bias correction applied to the TCR pairs. To estimate false discovery rates, a later analysis permuted the HLA or CMV assignments 20 times. In a later analysis, co-occurring TCRs were grouped using DBSCAN, and TCRdist sequence similarity was added for clustering within HLA-allele-positive subsets. Co-occurrence clustering excluded repertoires with fewer than 30,000 or more than 120,000 public chains, plus five with anomalous nucleotide sharing. As stored in TCRdb, this immuneACCESS dataset retains in-frame rearrangements with V and J assigned. A fraction of the clones does not appear; measured against another copy, unresolved V genes explain less than half of the discrepancy, and the remainder lacks a known reason. V and J calls plus clone size are reproduced from that table; the DNA served to infer D and trimming. This sample has 150,000 to 200,000 clones in its table, and roughly four fifths of those were observed once. The ten largest account for roughly 1.9% of the sample.

What the work shows at the level of the full study, not this receptor alone: The earlier analysis of approximately 590 of the donors excluded roughly 17 rarely observed V segments, including chromosome 9 orphons, because counts were too low. Most TCR sequences were seen in very few donors, while some public TCRs were found in many individuals. An association between a missense DCLRE1C variant and V-gene and J-gene trimming of TCR beta chains was found in a later genetic analysis and replicated in an independent cohort. In vitro tests confirmed that three of the cytomegalovirus-associated TCR beta chains recognize cytomegalovirus antigens. A group of highly shared sequence variants was considered likely to be a technical artifact of the sequencing pipeline. Presence/absence analyses assumed roughly uniform sequencing depth across donors, an assumption that may not hold. A further reported finding was that TCR beta sequences accurately predicted the HLA-A and HLA-B alleles for most subjects in the first cohort. A later genetic analysis reported fewer N-insertions in productive TCRs among donors in an Asian-associated ancestry cluster than the roughly 700-donor mean. In this cohort, only TCR beta chains were sequenced, and detectable features were limited by the absence of alpha or paired-chain data. HLA typing was unavailable for some donors at each locus, so association tests used only the typed subset. The authors suggested that the approach could potentially be extended to other disease states and immunological phenotypes. Specific HLA alleles were associated with over 15,000 TCR beta sequences at a false discovery rate of 0.05 in a later analysis. Strong co-occurrence of HLA alleles, especially DR and DQ, made assigning TCR associations to individual alleles difficult. A total of fewer than 200 TCR beta chains were listed by the study as associated with cytomegalovirus. In a later analysis, several top co-occurrence clusters were reported to appear linked to parvovirus B19, influenza, CMV and Epstein-Barr virus. In an earlier analysis of approximately 590 of the donors, most TCR beta V segments appeared in productive rearrangements about 90% or about 30% of the time, broadly matching IMGT annotations. A later analysis found that most CMV-associated TCR beta chains appeared HLA-restricted, with HLA associations seemingly driven largely by CMV exposure. The only immune exposure information available for the cohort was CMV serostatus. Because the 87-base-pair reads could not distinguish some IMGT-functional V segments, including TRBV6-2 and TRBV6-3, those segments were excluded. Compared with equally common non-associated chains, HLA-associated TCR beta chains in a later analysis were more clonally expanded and had lower generation probabilities. Correlated functional status among segregating V segments might be attributable to linkage disequilibrium, but an unknown experimental factor could not be ruled out. In both the original and validation cohorts, the classifier was reported to diagnose cytomegalovirus status with high specificity and sensitivity. According to a later analysis, TCR association rates differed among HLA loci, with DRB1 alleles showing the most associated TCRs and HLA-C alleles showing the fewest.

The germline V gene encodes CDR1 SGDLS and CDR2 YYNGEE. The germline V and J ends show losses of 0 bases and 4 bases respectively, and no gene match explains 0 bases of the junction. There are 15 amino acids in the CDR3, from cysteine to phenylalanine inclusive. Only the CDR3 DNA stays, 45 bases, in frame from base 1. In total, approximately 700 healthy bone marrow donors made up the cohort. Cohort members were all nominally healthy when sampled, although unrecorded immune exposures were likely present. The donor tested CMV seropositive and was one of the 289 seropositive cohort members. A peripheral blood sample was provided by each donor, and peripheral blood mononuclear cells were used for TCR beta sequencing. Genomic DNA was extracted from the blood cell samples with the Qiagen DNeasy Blood Extraction Kit. A word on this clone: Its antigen is unknown. Base qualities are not provided; no much larger clone lies one nucleotide away. The identical CDR3 is also encoded by other nucleotide sequences in the sample.

The sequence was collected from a woman between 25 and 40 years old in good health and CMV-seropositive. The sequencing sample was made of PBMCs. Here the chain combines TRBV9 and TRBJ2-7, with 14 junctional bases fitting TRBD2. The bases read TGTGCCAGCAGCGTAGGACTAGCGGGAGGGTACGAGCAGTACTTC. Its translation reads: CASSVGLAGGYEQYF.